These T cell receptor beta chains were read from a single sample in a study of post-analysis software for immune sequencing data. TCRdb passed the PCR reads through MiXCR, listing each CDR3 protein once. The table has about 800,000 distinct CDR3 sequences, roughly 27% seen once. Sequenced: blood. Source of these receptors: a girl between 10 and 17 years old with multiple sclerosis. The CDR3 runs from the conserved cysteine through the conserved F or W. The order of the fields is J gene, D gene, V gene, clone size, CDR3 DNA, CDR3 protein. A D gene is named only where the DNA matches it firmly. Where a row states a size, it is once, few, many or the class of an expanded clone; other rows omit it.

TRBJ1-5	TRBD1	TRBV29-1	NA	TGCAGCGTAGCGAAAGGACAGGGAGCAGATCAGCCCCAGCATTTT	CSVAKGQGADQPQHF
TRBJ1-2	NA	TRBV29-1	NA	TGCAGCGCGAGAGGGAATGGCTACACCTTC	CSARGNGYTF
TRBJ2-3	NA	TRBV4-3	NA	TGCGCCAGCAGCTATTCCCTCGGGGCAGATACGCAGTATTTT	CASSYSLGADTQYF
TRBJ2-7	NA	TRBV27	few	TGTGCCAGCAGTCTCCAGGGTCTGGCCCCCTACGAGCAGTACTTC	CASSLQGLAPYEQYF
TRBJ2-1	NA	TRBV11-2	many	TGTGCCAGCAGCTTGCCTGCGGAGTACAATGAGCAGTTCTTC	CASSLPAEYNEQFF
TRBJ2-1	TRBD2	TRBV7-8	NA	TGTGCCAGCAGCAGAGAGACTAGCGGGACCATTGAGCAGTTCTTC	CASSRETSGTIEQFF
TRBJ1-4	NA	TRBV29-1	few	TGCAGCGTTCGTCCGGGGGGTGAAAAACTGTTTTTT	CSVRPGGEKLFF
TRBJ2-1	NA	TRBV16	few	TGTGCCAGCAGCCGCATGGAGAGCTCCTACAATGAGCAGTTCTTC	CASSRMESSYNEQFF
TRBJ1-4	NA	TRBV12-3/TRBV12-4	NA	TGTGCCAGCAGTTTTAGGGGGGGAGGACATAATGAAAAACTGTTTTTT	CASSFRGGGHNEKLFF
TRBJ2-7	NA	TRBV5-5	NA	TGTGCCAGCAGCTTGGGATGGGCCCCCTCCGAGCAGTACTTC	CASSLGWAPSEQYF
TRBJ2-3	TRBD2	TRBV29-1	many	TGCAGCGCAGTAGCGGGAGCAGATACGCAGTATTTT	CSAVAGADTQYF
TRBJ2-5	NA	TRBV7-2	few	TGTGCCAGCAGCTTAGCGCAGGGAGAGACCCAGTACTTC	CASSLAQGETQYF
TRBJ2-5	TRBD2	TRBV20-1	few	TGCAGTGCTAGAGAGTTCAAACCGGGACTAGCGGAAGAGACCCAGTACTTC	CSAREFKPGLAEETQYF
TRBJ2-7	NA	TRBV29-1	few	TGCAGCGGGGCTCGGACGGACACAAGTTACGAGCAGTACTTC	CSGARTDTSYEQYF
TRBJ1-2	TRBD1	TRBV7-9	few	TGTGCCAGCAGCTTAGCAGGGGGCGGTGGGTATGGCTACACCTTC	CASSLAGGGGYGYTF
TRBJ2-4	NA	TRBV28	NA	TGTGCCAGCAGTCCACCAATTTCGACAGACGTAGCCAAAAACATTCAGTACTTC	CASSPPISTDVAKNIQYF
TRBJ1-6	NA	TRBV7-2	NA	TGTGCCAGCAGCTTAGCGAAAAGGGGCGGGGATTCACCCCTCCACTTT	CASSLAKRGGDSPLHF
TRBJ1-2	NA	TRBV20-1	few	TGCAGTGCCCTGACAGGCCTCTATGGCTACACCTTC	CSALTGLYGYTF
TRBJ2-5	TRBD1	TRBV28	few	TGTGCCAGCAGTTTACCACAAATCCCGGGACAGCAAGAGACCCAGTACTTC	CASSLPQIPGQQETQYF
TRBJ2-7	NA	TRBV28	few	TGTGCCAGCAGTCCCGCGACCGGACAGTTCGCCGAGCAGTACTTC	CASSPATGQFAEQYF
TRBJ2-7	NA	TRBV27	few	TGTGCCAGCAGACTTGGGAACATGGTCTCCTACGAGCAGTACTTC	CASRLGNMVSYEQYF
TRBJ2-1	TRBD1	TRBV29-1	NA	TGCAGCGTTGAACCCGGGCGGACAGGGACTTACAATGAGCAGTTCTTC	CSVEPGRTGTYNEQFF
TRBJ1-4	TRBD1	TRBV20-1	NA	TGCAGTGCTAGAGTTCCCCGACAGGGGAGGGCTAATGAAAAACTGTTTTTT	CSARVPRQGRANEKLFF
TRBJ1-1	NA	TRBV12-3/TRBV12-4	few	TGTGCCATGCAAACCCGAGGGGTACGGGGGGCTTTCTTT	CAMQTRGVRGAFF
TRBJ1-4	NA	TRBV6-5	few	TGTGCCAGCAGCAATTCTCGCCCACCAGAAAAACTGTTTTTT	CASSNSRPPEKLFF
TRBJ1-2	TRBD1	TRBV6-5	NA	TGTGCCAGCGGAAGGGCCGGAGGGGGCGGCTACACCTTC	CASGRAGGGGYTF
TRBJ2-3	TRBD2	TRBV2	NA	TGTGCCAGCAACGGACTAGGGTACACAGACACGCAGTATTTT	CASNGLGYTDTQYF
TRBJ2-5	TRBD2	TRBV12-3/TRBV12-4	few	TGTGCCAGCACCGTATCAGGGACTAGAGAGACCCAGTACTTC	CASTVSGTRETQYF
TRBJ1-1	TRBD1	TRBV9	few	TGTGCCAGCAGCCGAAGTCCCGGGACAGGGTCGAACACTGAAGCTTTCTTT	CASSRSPGTGSNTEAFF